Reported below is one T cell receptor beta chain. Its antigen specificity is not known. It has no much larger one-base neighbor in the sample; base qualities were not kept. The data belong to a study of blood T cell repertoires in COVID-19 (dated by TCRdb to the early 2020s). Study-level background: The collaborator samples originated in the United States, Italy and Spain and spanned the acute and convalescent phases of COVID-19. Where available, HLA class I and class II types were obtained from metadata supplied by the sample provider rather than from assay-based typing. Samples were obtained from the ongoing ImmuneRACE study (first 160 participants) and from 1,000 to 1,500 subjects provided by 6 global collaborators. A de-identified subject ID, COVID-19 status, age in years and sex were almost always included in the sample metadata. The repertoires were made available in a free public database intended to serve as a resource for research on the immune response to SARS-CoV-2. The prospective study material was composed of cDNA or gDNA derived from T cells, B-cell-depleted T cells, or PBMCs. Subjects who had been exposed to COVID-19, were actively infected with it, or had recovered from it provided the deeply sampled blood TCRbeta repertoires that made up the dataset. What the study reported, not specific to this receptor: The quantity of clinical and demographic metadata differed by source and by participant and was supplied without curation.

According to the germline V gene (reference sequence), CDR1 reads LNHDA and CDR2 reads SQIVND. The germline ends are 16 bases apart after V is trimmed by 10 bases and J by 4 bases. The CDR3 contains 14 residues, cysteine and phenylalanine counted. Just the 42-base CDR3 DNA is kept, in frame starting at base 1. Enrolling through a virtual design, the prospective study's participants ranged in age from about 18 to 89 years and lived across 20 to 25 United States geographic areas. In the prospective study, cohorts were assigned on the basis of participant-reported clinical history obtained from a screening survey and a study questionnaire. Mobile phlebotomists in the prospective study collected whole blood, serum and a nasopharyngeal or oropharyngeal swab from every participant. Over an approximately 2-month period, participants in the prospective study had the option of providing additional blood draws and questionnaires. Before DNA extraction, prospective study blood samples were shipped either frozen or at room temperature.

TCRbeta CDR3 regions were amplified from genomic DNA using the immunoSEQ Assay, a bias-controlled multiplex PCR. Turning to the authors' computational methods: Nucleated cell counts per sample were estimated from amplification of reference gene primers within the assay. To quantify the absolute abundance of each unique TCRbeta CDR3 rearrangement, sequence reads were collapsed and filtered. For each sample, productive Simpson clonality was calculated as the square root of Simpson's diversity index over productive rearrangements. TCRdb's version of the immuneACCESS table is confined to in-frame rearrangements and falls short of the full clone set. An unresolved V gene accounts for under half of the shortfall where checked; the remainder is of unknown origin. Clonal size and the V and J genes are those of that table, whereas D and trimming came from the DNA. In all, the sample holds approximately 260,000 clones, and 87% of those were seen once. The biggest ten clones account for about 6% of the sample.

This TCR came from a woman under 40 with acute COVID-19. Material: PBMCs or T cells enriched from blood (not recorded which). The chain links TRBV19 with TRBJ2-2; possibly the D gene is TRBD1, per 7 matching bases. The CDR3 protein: CAIRQGGSTGELFF. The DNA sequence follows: TGTGCCATCAGACAGGGAGGTAGCACCGGGGAGCTGTTTTTT.